This TCR beta chain was identified during a study of immune evolution from preneoplasia to lung adenocarcinoma. Regarding the study as a whole: Top clone frequencies peaked in normal lung, apparently declining through invasive adenocarcinoma.

Germline V gene lookup returns CDR1 SGHNT and CDR2 YENEEA. The CDR3 is 16 residues long. V shed 2 bases, J shed 2 bases, and the junction held 6 bases outside the gene matches. The table lists this clone with a few counts. Its antigen is not known. Assay used: immunoSEQ multiplex PCR; TCRdb lists only in-frame clones, some missing. Here the sample spans tens of thousands of clones, about 74% being singletons. The clonotype comes from a person aged 55 to 69 with lung adenocarcinoma. Source material: FFPE invasive lung adenocarcinoma tissue. The chain has TRBV11-3 and TRBJ2-1, with TRBD2 identical over 7 bases. In DNA, the CDR3 is TGTGCCAGCAGCTTACGGGCTAGCGGAGCCTACAATGAGCAGTTCTTC. Translating it yields CASSLRASGAYNEQFF.